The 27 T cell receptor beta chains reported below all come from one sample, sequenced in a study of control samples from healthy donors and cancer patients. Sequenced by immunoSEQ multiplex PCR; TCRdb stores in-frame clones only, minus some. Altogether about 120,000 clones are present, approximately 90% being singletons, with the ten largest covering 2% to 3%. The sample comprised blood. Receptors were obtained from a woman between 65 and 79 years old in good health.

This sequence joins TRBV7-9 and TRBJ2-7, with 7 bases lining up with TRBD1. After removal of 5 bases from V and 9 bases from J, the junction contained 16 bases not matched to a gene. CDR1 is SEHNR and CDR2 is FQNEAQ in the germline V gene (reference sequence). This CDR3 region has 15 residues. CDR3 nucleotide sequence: TGTGCCAGCAGCCCGCCTGGGACAGACTTACGAGGGCAGTACTTC. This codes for CASSPPGTDLRGQYF.

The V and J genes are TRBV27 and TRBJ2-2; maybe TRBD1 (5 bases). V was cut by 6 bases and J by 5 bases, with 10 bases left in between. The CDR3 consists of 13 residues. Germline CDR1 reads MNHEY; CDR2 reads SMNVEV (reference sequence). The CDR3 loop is CASSWQGTGELFF. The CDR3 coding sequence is TGTGCCAGCAGCTGGCAGGGTACCGGGGAGCTGTTTTTT.

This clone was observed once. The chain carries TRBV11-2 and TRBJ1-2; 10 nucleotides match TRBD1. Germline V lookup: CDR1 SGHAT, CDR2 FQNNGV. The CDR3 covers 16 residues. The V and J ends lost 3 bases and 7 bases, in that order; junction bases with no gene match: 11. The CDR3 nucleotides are TGTGCCAGCAGCTTGAGTGACAGGGGGCGTCATGCTGGCTACACCTTC. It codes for CASSLSDRGRHAGYTF. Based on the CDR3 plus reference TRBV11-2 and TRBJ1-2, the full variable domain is EAGVAQSPRYKIIEKRQSVAFWCNPISGHATLYWYQQILGQGPKLLIQFQNNGVVDDSQLPKDRFSAERLKGVDSTLKIQPAKLEDSAVYLCASSLSDRGRHAGYTFGSGTRLTVV.

The CDR3 sequence: CASSSEETQYF. The CDR3 DNA sequence: TGTGCCAGCAGTTCCGAAGAGACCCAGTACTTC. This sequence joins TRBV6-5 and TRBJ2-5; D gene ambiguous. CDR1 and CDR2 (germline): MNHEY, SVGAGI. V was pared by 4 bases and J by 3 bases, with 3 bases between. This CDR3 is built from 11 residues.

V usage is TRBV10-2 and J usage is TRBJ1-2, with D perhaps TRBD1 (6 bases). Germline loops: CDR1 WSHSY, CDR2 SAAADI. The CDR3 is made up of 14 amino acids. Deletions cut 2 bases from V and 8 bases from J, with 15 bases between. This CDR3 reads CASSEGGGLNGYTF. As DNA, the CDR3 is TGCGCCAGCAGTGAGGGAGGGGGGTTGAACGGCTACACCTTC.

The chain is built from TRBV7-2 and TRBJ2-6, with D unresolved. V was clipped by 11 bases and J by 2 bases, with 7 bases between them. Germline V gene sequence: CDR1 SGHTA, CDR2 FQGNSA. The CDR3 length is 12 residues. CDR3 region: CAGTAGANVLTF. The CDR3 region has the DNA TGTGCCGGCACGGCTGGGGCCAACGTCCTGACTTTC.

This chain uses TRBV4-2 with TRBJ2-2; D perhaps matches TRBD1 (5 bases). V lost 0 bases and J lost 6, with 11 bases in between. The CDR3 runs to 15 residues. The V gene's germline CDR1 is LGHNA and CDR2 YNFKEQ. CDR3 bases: TGTGCCAGCAGCCAAGATCAAGGGGTACCCGGGGAGCTGTTTTTT. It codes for CASSQDQGVPGELFF.

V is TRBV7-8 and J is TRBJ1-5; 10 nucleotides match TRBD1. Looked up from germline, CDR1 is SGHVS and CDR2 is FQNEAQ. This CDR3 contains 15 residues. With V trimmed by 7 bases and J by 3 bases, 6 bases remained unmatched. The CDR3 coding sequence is TGTGCCAGCAAAGCCGGGACAGGGGACAATCAGCCCCAGCATTTT. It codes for CASKAGTGDNQPQHF. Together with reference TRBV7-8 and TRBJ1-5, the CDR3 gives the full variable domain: GAGVSQSPRYKVAKRGQDVALRCDPISGHVSLFWYQQALGQGPEFLTYFQNEAQLDKSGLPSDRFFAERPEGSVSTLKIQRTQQEDSAVYLCASKAGTGDNQPQHFGDGTRLSIL.

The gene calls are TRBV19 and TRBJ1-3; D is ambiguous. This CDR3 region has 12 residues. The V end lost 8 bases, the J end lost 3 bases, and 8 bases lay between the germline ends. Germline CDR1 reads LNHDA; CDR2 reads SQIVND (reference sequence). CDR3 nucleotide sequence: TGTGCCAGTGGTTTTGGTGGAAACACCATATATTTT. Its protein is CASGFGGNTIYF.

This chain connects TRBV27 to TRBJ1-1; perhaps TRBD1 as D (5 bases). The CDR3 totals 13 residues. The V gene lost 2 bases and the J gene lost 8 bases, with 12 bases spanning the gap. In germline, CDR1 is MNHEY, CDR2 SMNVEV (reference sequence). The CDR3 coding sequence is TGTGCCAGCAGTTTAAGACAGAATGACGAAGCTTTCTTT. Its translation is CASSLRQNDEAFF.

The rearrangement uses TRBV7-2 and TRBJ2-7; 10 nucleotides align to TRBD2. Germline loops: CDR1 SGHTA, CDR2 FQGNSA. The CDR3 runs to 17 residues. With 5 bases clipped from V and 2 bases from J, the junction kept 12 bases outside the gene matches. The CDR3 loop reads CASSRNKLAGKPYEQYF. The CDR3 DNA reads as TGTGCCAGCAGCAGGAACAAACTAGCGGGGAAACCCTACGAGCAGTACTTC.

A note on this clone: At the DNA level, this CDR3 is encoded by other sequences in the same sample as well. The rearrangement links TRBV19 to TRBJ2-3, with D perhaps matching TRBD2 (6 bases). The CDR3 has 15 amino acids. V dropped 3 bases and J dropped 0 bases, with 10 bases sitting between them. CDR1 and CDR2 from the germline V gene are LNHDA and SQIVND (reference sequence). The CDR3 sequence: CASSIGAGSTDTQYF. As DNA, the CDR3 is TGTGCCAGTAGTATTGGCGCGGGGAGCACAGATACGCAGTATTTT.

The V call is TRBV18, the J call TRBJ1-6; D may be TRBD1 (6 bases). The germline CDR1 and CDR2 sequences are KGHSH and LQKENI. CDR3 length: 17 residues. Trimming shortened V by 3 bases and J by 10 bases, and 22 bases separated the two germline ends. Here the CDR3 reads CASSPHEQQGLGSPLHF. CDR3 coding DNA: TGTGCCAGCTCACCCCACGAGCAACAGGGCCTGGGGTCACCCCTCCACTTT.

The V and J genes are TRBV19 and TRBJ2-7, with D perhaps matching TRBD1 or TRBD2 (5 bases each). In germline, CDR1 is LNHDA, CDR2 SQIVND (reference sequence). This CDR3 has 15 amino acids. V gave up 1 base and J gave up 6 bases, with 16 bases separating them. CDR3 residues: CASSIAGTAISEQYF. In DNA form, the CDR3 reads TGTGCCAGTAGTATAGCGGGGACCGCAATAAGCGAGCAGTACTTC.

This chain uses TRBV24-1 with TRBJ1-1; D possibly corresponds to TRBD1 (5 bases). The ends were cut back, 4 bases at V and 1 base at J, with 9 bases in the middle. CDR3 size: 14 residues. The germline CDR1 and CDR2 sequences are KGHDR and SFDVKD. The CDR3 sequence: CATSDPDRNTEAFF. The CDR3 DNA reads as TGTGCCACCAGTGACCCAGACAGGAACACTGAAGCTTTCTTT.

Here the CDR3 DNA reads TGTGCCAGCAGCAAAATCCAGGGGCGAGCTAATGAAAAACTGTTTTTT. Protein sequence: CASSKIQGRANEKLFF. The chain uses TRBV21-1 and TRBJ1-4; TRBD1 is the table's D call, not checked against the DNA. TRBV21-1 is tagged as a pseudogene. The CDR3 loop spans 16 amino acids.

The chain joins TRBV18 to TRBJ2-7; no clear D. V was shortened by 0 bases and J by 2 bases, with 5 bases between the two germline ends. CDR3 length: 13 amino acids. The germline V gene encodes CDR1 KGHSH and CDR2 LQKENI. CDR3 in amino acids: CASSPPTTYEQYF. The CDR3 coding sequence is TGTGCCAGCTCACCACCAACAACCTACGAGCAGTACTTC.

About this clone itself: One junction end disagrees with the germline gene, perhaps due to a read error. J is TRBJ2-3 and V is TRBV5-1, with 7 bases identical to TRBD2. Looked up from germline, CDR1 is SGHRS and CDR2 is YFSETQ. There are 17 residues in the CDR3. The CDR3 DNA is TGCGCCAGCAGCGTTATGCAAGCTAGCGGTAGCACAGATATGCAGTATTTT. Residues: CASSVMQASGSTDMQYF.

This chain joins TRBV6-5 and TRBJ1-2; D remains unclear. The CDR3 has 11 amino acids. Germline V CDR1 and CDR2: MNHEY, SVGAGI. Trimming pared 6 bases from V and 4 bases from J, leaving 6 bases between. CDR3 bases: TGTGCCAGCAGGTTGGGCTATGGCTACACCTTC. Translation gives CASRLGYGYTF.

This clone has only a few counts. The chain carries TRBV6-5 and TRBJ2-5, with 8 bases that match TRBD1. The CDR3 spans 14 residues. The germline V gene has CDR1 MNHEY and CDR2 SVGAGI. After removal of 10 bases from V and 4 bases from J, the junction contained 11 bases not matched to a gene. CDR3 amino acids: CATLGFRGRETQYF. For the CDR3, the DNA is TGTGCCACCCTAGGATTCAGGGGGCGAGAGACCCAGTACTTC.

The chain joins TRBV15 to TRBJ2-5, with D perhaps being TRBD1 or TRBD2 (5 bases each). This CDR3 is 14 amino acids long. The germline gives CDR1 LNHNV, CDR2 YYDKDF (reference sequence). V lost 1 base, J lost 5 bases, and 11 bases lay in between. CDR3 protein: CATSRGPRDETQYF. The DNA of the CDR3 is TGTGCCACCAGCAGAGGTCCCAGGGACGAGACCCAGTACTTC.

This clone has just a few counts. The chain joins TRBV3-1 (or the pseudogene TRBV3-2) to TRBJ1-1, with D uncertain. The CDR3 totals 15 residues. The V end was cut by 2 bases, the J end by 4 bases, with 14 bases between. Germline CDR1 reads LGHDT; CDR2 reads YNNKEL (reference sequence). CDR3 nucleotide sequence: TGTGCCAGCAGCCAATCAGACCTCGGTGGCACTGAAGCTTTCTTT. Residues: CASSQSDLGGTEAFF.

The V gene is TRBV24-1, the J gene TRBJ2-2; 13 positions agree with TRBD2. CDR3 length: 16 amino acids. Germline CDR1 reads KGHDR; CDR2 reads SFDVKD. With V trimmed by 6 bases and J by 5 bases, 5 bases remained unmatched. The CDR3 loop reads CATSLTSGGNTGELFF. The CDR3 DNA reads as TGTGCCACCAGTCTGACTAGCGGGGGGAATACCGGGGAGCTGTTTTTT.

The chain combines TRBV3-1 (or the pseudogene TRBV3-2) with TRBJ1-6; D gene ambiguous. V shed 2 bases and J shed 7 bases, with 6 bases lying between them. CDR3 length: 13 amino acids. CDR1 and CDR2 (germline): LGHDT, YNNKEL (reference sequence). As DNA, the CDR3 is TGTGCCAGCAGCCAATACAAGAATTCACCCCTCCACTTT. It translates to CASSQYKNSPLHF.

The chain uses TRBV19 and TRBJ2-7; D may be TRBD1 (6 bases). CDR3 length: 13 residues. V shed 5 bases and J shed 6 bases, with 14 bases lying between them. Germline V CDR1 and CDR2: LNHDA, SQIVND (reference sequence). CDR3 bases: TGTGCCAGTAGTTCTCAGGGGATAGGCGAGCAGTACTTC. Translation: CASSSQGIGEQYF.

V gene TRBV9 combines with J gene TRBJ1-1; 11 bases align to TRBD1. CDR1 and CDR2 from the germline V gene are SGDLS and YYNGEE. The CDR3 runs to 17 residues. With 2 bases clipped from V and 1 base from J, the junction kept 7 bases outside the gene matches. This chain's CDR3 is CASSVGTGGYPNTEAFF. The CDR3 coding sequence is TGTGCCAGCAGCGTCGGGACAGGGGGATACCCGAACACTGAAGCTTTCTTT.

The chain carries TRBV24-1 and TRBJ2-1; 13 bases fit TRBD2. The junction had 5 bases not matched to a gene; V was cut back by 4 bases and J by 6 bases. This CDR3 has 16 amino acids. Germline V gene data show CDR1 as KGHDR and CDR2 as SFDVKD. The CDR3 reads CATSDQGLAGINEQFF. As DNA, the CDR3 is TGTGCCACCAGTGACCAGGGACTAGCGGGGATCAATGAGCAGTTCTTC.